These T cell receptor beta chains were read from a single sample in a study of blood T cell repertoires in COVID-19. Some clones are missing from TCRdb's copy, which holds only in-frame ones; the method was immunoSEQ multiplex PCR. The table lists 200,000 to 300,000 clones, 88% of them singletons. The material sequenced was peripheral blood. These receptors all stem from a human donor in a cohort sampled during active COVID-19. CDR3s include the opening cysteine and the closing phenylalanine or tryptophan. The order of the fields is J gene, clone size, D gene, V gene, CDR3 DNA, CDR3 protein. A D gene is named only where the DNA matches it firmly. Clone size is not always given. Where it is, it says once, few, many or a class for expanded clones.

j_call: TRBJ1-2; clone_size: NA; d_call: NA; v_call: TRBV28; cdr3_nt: TGTGCCAGCAACTCCCAAGGGGGGGACGTTGGCTACACCTTC; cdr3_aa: CASNSQGGDVGYTF
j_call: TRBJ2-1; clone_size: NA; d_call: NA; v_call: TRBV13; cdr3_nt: TGTGCCAGCAGCTTATTTAACGGAGGGCCTTACAATGAGCAGTTCTTC; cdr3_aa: CASSLFNGGPYNEQFF
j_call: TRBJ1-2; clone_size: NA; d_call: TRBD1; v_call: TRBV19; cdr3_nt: TGTGCCAGTAGTGCGGACAGGGGTTTCTATGGCTACACCTTC; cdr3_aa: CASSADRGFYGYTF
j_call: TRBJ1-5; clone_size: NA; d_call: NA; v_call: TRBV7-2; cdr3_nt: TGTGCCAGCAGCATATACCGGGGGAACAATCAGCCCCAGCATTTT; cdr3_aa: CASSIYRGNNQPQHF
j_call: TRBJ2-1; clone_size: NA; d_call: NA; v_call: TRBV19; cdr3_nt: TGTGCCAGTAGTTCAGGGACTGTGGAGTTCTTC; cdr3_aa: CASSSGTVEFF
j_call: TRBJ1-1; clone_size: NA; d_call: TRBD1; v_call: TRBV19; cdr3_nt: TGTGCCAGTAGAAGACAGGGGGGAGGGAACACTGAAGCTTTCTTT; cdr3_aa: CASRRQGGGNTEAFF
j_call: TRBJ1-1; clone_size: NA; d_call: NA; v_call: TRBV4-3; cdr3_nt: TGCGCCAGCAGCCGGGCCCCGCAGGTGCAATGGGACACTGAAGCTTTCTTT; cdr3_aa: CASSRAPQVQWDTEAFF
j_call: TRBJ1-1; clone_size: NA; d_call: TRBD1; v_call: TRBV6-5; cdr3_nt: TGTGCCAGCAGTTACTCAAAGGGGGCCTGGAACACTGAAGCTTTCTTT; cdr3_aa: CASSYSKGAWNTEAFF
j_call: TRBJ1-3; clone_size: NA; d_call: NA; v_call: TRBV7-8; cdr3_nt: TGTGCCAGCAGCTTACTCGACAGGTCTGGAAACACCATATATTTT; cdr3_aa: CASSLLDRSGNTIYF
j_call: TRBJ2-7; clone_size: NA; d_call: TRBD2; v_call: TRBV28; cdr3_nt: TGTGCCAGCAGTTTTATAGCGGGAGGAGGAGAGCAGTACTTC; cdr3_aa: CASSFIAGGGEQYF
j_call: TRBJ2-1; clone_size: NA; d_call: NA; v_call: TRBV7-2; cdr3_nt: TGTGCCAGCAGCTACTCTGGGCGCAATGAGCAGTTCTTC; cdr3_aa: CASSYSGRNEQFF
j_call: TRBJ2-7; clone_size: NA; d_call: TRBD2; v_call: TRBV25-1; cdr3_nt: TGTGCCAGCAGTCCCGGGACTAGCGGGAGTAGACCCCGCGAGCAGTACTTC; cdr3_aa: CASSPGTSGSRPREQYF
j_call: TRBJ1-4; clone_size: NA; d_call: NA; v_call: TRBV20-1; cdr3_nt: TGCAGTGCTAGAGTTATTGAAAAACTGTTTTTT; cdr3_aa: CSARVIEKLFF
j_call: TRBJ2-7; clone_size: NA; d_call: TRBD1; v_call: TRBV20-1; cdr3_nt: TGCAGTGCTAGTAAGGCAGGGGGTACCCACGAGCAGTACTTC; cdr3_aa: CSASKAGGTHEQYF
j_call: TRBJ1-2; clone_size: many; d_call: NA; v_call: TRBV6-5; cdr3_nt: TGTGCCAGCAGGGACAATCCTTACCCCTCCTATGGCTACACCTTC; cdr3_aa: CASRDNPYPSYGYTF
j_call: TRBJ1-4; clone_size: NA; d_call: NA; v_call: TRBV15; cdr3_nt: TGTGCCACCAGCAGAGAGGGGGGGACGGGGAATGAAAAACTGTTTTTT; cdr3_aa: CATSREGGTGNEKLFF
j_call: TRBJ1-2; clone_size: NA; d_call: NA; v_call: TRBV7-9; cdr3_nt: TGTGCCAGCAGCTCGACAGTCAACTATGGCTACACCTTC; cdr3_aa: CASSSTVNYGYTF
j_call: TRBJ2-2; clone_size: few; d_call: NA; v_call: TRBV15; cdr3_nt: TGTGCCACCAGCAGCCCACTCGGGGAGCTGTTTTTT; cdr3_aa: CATSSPLGELFF
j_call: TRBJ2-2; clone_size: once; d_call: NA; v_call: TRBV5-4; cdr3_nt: TGTGCCAGCAGCTACCGGGGCGGGGAGCTGTTTTTT; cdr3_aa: CASSYRGGELFF
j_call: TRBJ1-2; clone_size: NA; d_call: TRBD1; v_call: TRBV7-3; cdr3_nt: TGTGCCAGCAGCTCCATCGACAGGGTAGAAAACTATGGCTACACCTTC; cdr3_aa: CASSSIDRVENYGYTF
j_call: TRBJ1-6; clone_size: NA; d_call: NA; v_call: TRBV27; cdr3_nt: TGTGCCAGCAGTTTTGAGGGCGTACGCGGAAGCTCCTATAATTCACCCCTCCACTTT; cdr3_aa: CASSFEGVRGSSYNSPLHF
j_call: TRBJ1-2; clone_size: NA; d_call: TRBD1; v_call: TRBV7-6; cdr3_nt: TGTGCCAGCAGCTTAAAACAGGGGGACTATGGCTACACCTTC; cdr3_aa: CASSLKQGDYGYTF
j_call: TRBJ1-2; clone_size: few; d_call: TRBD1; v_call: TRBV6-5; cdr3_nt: TGTGCCAGCACGACAGGGTATGGCTACACCTTC; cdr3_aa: CASTTGYGYTF
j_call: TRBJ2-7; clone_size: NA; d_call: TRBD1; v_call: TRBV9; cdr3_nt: TGTGCCAGCAGCTTGGGACAGGCCTCTTCCTACGAGCAGTACTTC; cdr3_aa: CASSLGQASSYEQYF
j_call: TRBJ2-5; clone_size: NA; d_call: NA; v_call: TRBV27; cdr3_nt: TGTGCCAGCTCTCCAGGCCTACAGATCCAAGAGACCCAGTACTTC; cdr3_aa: CASSPGLQIQETQYF
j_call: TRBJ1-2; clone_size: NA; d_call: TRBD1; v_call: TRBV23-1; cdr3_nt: TGCGCCATCCTTCGAACTACAGGGGTCTATGGCTACACCTTC; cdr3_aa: CAILRTTGVYGYTF
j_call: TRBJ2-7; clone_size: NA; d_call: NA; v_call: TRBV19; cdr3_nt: TGTGCCAGTAGTATGCGGAAGCAGGGGCTGGGGGAGCAGTACTTC; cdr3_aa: CASSMRKQGLGEQYF
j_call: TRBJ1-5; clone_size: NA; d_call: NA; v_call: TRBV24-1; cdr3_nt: TGTGCCACCAGTCCTAAGGAGACGGAGGGTTCGAATCAGCCCCAGCATTTT; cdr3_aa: CATSPKETEGSNQPQHF
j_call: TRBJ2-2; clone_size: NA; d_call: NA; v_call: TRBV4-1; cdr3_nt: TGCGCCAGCAGCCAAGAGCGGGGGCGGACCGGGGAGCTGTTTTTT; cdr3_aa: CASSQERGRTGELFF
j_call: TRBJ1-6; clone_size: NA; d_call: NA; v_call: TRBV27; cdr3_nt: TGTGCCAGCAGTTTGGGGGGGCTATTGATTAATTCACCCCTCCACTTT; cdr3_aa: CASSLGGLLINSPLHF
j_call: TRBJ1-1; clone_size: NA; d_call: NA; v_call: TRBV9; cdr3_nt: TGTGCCAGCAGCGCTGGGGGGAGGAACACTGAAGCTTTCTTT; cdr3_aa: CASSAGGRNTEAFF
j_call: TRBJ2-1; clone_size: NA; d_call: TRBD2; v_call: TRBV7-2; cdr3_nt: TGTGCCAGCAGCCCAACCGGGACTATCAATGAGCAGTTCTTC; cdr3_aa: CASSPTGTINEQFF
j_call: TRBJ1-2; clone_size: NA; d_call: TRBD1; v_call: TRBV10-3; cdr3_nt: TGTGCCATCAGTGAGGACAGGGCTTGGGGCTACACCTTC; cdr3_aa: CAISEDRAWGYTF
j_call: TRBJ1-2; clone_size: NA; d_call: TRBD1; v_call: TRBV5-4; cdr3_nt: TGTGCCAGCAGCTTGGTGGGACAGCTATATGGCTACACCTTC; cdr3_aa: CASSLVGQLYGYTF
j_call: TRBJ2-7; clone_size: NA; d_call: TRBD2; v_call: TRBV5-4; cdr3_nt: TGTGCCAGCAGCTTGGCCGGGGGGACCCTCTACGAGCAGTACTTC; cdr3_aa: CASSLAGGTLYEQYF
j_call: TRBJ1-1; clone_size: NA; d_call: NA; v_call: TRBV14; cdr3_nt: TGTGCCAGCAGCCAAGTTGGGAAAGGGAGGACTGAAGCTTTCTTT; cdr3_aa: CASSQVGKGRTEAFF
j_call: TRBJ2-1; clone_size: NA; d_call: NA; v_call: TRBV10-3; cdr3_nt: TGTGCCATCAGTGTGAGCTACAATGAGCAGTTCTTC; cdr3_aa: CAISVSYNEQFF
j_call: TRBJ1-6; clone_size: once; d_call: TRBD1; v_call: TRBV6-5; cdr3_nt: TGTGCCAGCAGTCCGGACAGGGGGGCTTCACCCCTCCACTTT; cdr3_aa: CASSPDRGASPLHF
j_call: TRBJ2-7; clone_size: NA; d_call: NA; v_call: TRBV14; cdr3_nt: TGTGCCAGCAGCCAAGGGGCCGAGCAGTACTTC; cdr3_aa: CASSQGAEQYF
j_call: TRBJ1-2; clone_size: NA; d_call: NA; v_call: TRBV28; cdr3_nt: TGTGCCAGCGCCCGGGGGGCGGGGCGAAACTATGGCTACACCTTC; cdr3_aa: CASARGAGRNYGYTF
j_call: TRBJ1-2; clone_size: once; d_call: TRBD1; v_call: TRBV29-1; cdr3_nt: TGCAGCGTTGACAGGACAGGGGGCGCCAACTATGGCTACACCTTC; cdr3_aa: CSVDRTGGANYGYTF
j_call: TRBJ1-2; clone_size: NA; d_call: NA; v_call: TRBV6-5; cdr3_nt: TGTGCCAGCTTTGGACAGAACTATGGCTACACCTTC; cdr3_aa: CASFGQNYGYTF
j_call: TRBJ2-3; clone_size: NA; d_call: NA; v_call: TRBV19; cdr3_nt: TGTGCCAGTAGTTCTGAGCGACCAGATACGCAGTATTTT; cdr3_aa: CASSSERPDTQYF
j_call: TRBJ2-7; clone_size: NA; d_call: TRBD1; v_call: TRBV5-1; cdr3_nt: TGCGCCAGCAGCGTGCCCGGGACAGGGAGCTACGAGCAGTACTTC; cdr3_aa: CASSVPGTGSYEQYF
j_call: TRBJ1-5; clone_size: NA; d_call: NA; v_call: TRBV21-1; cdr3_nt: TGTGCCAGCAGCAAAGTCGAGGAGCCCCAGCATTTT; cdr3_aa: CASSKVEEPQHF